This entry is about one TCR beta chain. Its antigen remains unknown. These data originate in a study of Graves' ophthalmopathy and Graves' hyperthyroidism. Study background: Researchers obtained peripheral blood at initial diagnosis, before any treatment had begun. Study-wide results and limits: Built on 13 signatures, a model told ophthalmopathy apart from stable hyperthyroidism with 87.88% sensitivity and around 80% specificity. Most expanded thyroid clonotypes above 0.001 frequency also appeared in blood.

RNA transcripts served as template for amplifying TCR beta CDR3 sequences. HTBI primers served in a first-round RT-PCR, which a second-round multiplex PCR followed. TCRdb reprocessed the multiplex PCR reads with MiXCR, giving one entry per CDR3 protein. Altogether about 740,000 distinct CDR3 sequences are present, 35% to 50% being singletons, with the ten largest covering approximately 43%. What supplied the PBMCs was more than 7.5 ml of fresh peripheral blood. This CDR3 spans 16 amino acids. Germline lookup yields CDR1 ENHRY and CDR2 SYGVKD. V lost 3 bases, J lost 3 bases, and 9 bases stayed unmatched.

This sequence was found in an adult man with Graves' ophthalmopathy. Input material: peripheral blood. The rearrangement uses TRBV10-3 and TRBJ2-5; 8 bases line up with TRBD1. The CDR3 reads CAISDPRTGWKETQYF. CDR3 coding DNA: TGTGCCATCAGTGACCCCAGGACAGGGTGGAAAGAGACCCAGTACTTC.